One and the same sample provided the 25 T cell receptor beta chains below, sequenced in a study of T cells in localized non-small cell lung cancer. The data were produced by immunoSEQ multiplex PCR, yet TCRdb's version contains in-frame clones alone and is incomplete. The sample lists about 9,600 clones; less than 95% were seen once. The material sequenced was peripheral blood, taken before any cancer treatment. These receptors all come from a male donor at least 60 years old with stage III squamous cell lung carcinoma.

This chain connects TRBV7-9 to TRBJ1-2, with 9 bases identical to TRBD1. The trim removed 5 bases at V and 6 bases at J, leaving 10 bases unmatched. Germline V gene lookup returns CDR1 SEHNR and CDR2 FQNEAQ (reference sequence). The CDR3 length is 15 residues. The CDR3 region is CASSPSWTGADGYTF. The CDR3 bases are TGTGCCAGCAGCCCGAGCTGGACAGGGGCAGATGGCTACACCTTC. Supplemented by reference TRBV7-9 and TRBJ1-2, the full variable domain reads DTGVSQNPRHKITKRGQNVTFRCDPISEHNRLYWYRQTLGQGPEFLTYFQNEAQLEKSRLLSDRFSAERPKGSFSTLEIQRTEQGDSAMYLCASSPSWTGADGYTFGSGTRLTVV.

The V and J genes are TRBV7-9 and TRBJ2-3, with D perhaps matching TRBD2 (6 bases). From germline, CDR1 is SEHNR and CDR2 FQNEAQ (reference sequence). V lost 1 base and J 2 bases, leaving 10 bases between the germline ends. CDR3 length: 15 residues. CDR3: CASSLVAGNTDTQYF. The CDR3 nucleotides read TGTGCCAGCAGCTTAGTGGCGGGAAACACAGATACGCAGTATTTT.

CDR3 sequence: CASSEGTATGELFF. The DNA for the CDR3 is TGCGCCAGCAGCGAAGGGACGGCGACGGGGGAGCTGTTTTTT. The chain couples TRBV5-1 to TRBJ2-2; the D call may be TRBD1 or TRBD2 (5 bases each). The V end was cut by 4 bases, the J end by 8 bases, with 15 bases between. The V gene's germline CDR1 is SGHRS and CDR2 YFSETQ. This CDR3 has 14 amino acids.

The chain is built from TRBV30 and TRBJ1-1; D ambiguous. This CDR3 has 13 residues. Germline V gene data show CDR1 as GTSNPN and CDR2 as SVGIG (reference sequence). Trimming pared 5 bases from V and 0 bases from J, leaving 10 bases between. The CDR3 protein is CAWEQRLNTEAFF. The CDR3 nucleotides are TGTGCCTGGGAACAGCGCTTGAACACTGAAGCTTTCTTT.

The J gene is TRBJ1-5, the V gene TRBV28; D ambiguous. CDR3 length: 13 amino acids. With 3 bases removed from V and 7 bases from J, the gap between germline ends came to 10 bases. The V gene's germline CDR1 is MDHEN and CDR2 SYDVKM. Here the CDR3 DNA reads TGTGCCAGCAGTTTCCCGGGCCAACAGCCCCAGCATTTT. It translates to CASSFPGQQPQHF. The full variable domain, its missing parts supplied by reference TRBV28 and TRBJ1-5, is DVKVTQSSRYLVKRTGEKVFLECVQDMDHENMFWYRQDPGLGLRLIYFSYDVKMKEKGDIPEGYSVSREKKERFSLILESASTNQTSMYLCASSFPGQQPQHFGDGTRLSIL.

CDR3 DNA sequence: TGCGCCAGCAGCTCGACAGTCTCCTACAATGAGCAGTTCTTC. Translated: CASSSTVSYNEQFF. This sequence joins TRBV5-1 and TRBJ2-1, with D possibly matching TRBD1 (5 bases). V lost 3 bases and J lost 0, with 7 bases in between. In germline, CDR1 is SGHRS, CDR2 YFSETQ. This CDR3 comprises 14 residues.

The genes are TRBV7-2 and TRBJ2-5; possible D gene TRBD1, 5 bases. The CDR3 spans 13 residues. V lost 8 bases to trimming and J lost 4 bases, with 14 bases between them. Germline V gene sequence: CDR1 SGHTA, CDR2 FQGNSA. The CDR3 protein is CASRRLGVETQYF. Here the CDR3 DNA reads TGTGCCAGCCGGAGATTAGGGGTAGAGACCCAGTACTTC.

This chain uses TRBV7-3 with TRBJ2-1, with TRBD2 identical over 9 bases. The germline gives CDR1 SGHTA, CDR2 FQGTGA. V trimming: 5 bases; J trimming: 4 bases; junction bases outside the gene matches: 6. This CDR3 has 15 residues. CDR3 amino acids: CASSGGGAAYNEQFF. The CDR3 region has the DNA TGTGCCAGCAGCGGCGGGGGGGCCGCGTACAATGAGCAGTTCTTC.

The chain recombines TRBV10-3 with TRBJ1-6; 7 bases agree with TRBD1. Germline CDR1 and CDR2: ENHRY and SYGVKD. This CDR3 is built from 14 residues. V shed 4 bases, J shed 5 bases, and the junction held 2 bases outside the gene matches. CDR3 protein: CAISGDSDNSPLHF. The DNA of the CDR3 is TGTGCCATCAGTGGGGACAGTGATAATTCACCCCTCCACTTT.

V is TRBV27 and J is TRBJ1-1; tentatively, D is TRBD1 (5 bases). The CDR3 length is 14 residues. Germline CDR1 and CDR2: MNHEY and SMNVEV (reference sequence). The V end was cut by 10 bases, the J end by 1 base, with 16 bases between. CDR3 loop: CATKRQGTNTEAFF. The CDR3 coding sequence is TGTGCCACCAAAAGGCAGGGTACGAACACTGAAGCTTTCTTT.

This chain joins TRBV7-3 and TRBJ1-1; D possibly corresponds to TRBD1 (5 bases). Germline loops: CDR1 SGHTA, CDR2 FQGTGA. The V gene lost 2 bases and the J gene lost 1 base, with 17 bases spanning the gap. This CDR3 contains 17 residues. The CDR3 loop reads CASSLGPGRIQNTEAFF. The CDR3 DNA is TGTGCCAGCAGCTTAGGTCCAGGGCGAATCCAGAACACTGAAGCTTTCTTT.

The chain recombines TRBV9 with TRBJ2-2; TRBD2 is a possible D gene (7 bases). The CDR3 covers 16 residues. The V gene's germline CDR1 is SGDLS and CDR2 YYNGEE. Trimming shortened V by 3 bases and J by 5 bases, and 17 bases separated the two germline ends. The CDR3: CASSAGTQGGTGELFF. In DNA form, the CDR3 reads TGTGCCAGCAGCGCAGGGACACAGGGAGGGACCGGGGAGCTGTTTTTT.

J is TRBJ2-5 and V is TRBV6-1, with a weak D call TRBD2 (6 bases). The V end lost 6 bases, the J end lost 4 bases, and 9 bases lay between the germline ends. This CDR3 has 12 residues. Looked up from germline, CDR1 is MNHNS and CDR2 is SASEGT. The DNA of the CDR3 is TGTGCCAGCAGACTAGCACCAGAGACCCAGTACTTC. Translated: CASRLAPETQYF.

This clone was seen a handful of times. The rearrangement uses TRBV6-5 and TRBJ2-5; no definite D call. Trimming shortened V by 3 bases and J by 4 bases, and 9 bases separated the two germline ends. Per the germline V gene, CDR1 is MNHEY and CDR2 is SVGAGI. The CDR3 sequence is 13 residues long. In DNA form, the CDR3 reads TGTGCCAGCAGTTATCGAATTGGAGAGACCCAGTACTTC. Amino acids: CASSYRIGETQYF.

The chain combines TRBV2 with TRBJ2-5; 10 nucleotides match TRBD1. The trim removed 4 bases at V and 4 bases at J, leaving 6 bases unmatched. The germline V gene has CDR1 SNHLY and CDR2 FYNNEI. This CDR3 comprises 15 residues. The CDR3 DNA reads TGTGCCAGCAGTGTCCGACAGGGGGCGGGAGAGACCCAGTACTTC. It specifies CASSVRQGAGETQYF.

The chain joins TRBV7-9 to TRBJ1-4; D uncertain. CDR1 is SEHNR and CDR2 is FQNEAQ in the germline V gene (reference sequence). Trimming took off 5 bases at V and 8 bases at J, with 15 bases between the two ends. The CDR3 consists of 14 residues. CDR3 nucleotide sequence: TGTGCCAGCAGCACCTCTTTGGGTCGGGAAAAACTGTTTTTT. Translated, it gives CASSTSLGREKLFF.

In nucleotides, the CDR3 is TGTGCCAGCAACCTTTCCCAAAGGAATGGCTACACCTTC. Translating gives CASNLSQRNGYTF. The chain is built from TRBV28 and TRBJ1-2; D unclear. Germline CDR1 reads MDHEN; CDR2 reads SYDVKM. The CDR3 contains 13 residues. V was shortened by 7 bases and J by 6 bases, with 15 bases between the two germline ends.

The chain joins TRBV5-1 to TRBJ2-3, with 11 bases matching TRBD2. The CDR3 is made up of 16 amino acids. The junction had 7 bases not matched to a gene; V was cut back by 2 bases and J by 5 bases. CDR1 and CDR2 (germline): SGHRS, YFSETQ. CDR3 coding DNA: TGCGCCAGCAGCTTTAGCGGGGGGGCGAAACAAGATACGCAGTATTTT. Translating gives CASSFSGGAKQDTQYF.

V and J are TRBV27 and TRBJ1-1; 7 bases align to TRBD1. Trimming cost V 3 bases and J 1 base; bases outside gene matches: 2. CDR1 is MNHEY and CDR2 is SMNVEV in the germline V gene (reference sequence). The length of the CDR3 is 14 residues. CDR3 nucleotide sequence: TGTGCCAGCAGTTTCCGACAGGGGAACACTGAAGCTTTCTTT. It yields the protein CASSFRQGNTEAFF.

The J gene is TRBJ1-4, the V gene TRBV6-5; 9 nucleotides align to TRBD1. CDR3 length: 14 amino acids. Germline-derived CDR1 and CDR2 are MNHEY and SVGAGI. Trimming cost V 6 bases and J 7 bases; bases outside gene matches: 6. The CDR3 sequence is CASRLGTGSEKLFF. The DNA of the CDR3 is TGTGCCAGCAGGCTCGGGACAGGGAGTGAAAAACTGTTTTTT.

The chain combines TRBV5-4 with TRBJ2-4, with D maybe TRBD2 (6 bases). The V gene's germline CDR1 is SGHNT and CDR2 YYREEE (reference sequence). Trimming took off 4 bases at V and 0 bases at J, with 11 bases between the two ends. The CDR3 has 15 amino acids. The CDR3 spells CASSHQGLAKNIQYF. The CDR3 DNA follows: TGTGCCAGCAGCCATCAGGGACTAGCCAAAAACATTCAGTACTTC.

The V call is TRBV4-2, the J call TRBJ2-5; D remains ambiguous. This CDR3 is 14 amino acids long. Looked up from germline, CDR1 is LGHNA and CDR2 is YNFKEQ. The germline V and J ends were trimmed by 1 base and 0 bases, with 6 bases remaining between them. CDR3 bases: TGTGCCAGCAGCCAAGGTGGGGACCAAGAGACCCAGTACTTC. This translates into CASSQGGDQETQYF.

In DNA form, the CDR3 reads TGTGCCAGCAGCCCGGGGGGATCAGGGTACTATGGCTACACCTTC. This sequence encodes CASSPGGSGYYGYTF. The chain uses TRBV7-9 and TRBJ1-2; D is perhaps TRBD1 (5 bases). V lost 5 bases, J lost 3 bases, and 16 bases lay in between. The CDR3 length is 15 residues. From germline, CDR1 is SEHNR and CDR2 FQNEAQ (reference sequence).

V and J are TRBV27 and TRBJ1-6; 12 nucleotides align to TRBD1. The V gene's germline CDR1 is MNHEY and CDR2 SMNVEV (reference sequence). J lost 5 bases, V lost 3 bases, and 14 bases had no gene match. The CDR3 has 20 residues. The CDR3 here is CASSFAGGPGQGANNSPLHF. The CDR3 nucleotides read TGTGCCAGCAGTTTCGCGGGGGGTCCGGGACAGGGGGCTAATAATTCACCCCTCCACTTT.

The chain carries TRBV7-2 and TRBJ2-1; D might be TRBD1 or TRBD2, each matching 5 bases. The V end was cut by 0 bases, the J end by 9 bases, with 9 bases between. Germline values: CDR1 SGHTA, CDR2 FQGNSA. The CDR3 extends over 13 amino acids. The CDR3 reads CASSLAGRSEQFF. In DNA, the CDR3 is TGTGCCAGCAGCTTAGCGGGACGAAGTGAGCAGTTCTTC.